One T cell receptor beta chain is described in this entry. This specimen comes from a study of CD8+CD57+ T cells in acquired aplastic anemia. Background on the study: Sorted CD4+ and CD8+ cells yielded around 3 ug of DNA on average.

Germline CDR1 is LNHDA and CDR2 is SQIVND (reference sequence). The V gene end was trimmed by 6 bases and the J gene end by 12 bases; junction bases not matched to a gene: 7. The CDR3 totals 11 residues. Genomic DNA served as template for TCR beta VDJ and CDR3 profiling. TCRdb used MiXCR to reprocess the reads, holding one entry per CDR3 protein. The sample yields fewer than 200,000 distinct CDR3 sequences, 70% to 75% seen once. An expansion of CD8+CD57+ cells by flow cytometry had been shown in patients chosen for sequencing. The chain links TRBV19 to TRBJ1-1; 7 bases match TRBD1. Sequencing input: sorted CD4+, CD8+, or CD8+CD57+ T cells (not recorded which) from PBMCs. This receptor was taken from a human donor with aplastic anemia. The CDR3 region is CASRTGKVSFF. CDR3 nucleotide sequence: TGTGCCAGTAGGACAGGGAAGGTCTCTTTCTTT.